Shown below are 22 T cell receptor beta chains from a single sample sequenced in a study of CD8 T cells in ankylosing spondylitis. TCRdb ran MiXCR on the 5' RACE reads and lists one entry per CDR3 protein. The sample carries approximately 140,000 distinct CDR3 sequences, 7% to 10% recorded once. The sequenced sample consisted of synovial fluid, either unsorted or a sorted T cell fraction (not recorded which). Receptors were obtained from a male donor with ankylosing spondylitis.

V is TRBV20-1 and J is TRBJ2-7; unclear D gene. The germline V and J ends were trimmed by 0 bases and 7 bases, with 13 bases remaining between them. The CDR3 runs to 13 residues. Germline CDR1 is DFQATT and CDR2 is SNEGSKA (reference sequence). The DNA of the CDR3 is TGCAGTGCTAGAGATCGCACCGTCGGGGAGCAGTACTTC. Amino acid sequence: CSARDRTVGEQYF.

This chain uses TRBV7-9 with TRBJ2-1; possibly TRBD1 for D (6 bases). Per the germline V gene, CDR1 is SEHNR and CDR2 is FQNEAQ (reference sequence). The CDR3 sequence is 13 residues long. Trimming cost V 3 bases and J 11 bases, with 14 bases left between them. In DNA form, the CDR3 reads TGTGCCAGCAGCTTGGGACACGCCCGAAAGCAGTTCTTC. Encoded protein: CASSLGHARKQFF.

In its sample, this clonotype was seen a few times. CDR3 nucleotide sequence: TGTGCCAGCAGTGAGCTAGAGCCGAAGAGCAATGAGCAGTTCTTC. It is translated as CASSELEPKSNEQFF. The chain carries TRBV2 and TRBJ2-1; no definite D call. CDR1 SNHLY and CDR2 FYNNEI come from the germline V gene. The CDR3 sequence is 15 residues long. Trimming removed 3 bases at V and 6 bases at J, with 15 bases between.

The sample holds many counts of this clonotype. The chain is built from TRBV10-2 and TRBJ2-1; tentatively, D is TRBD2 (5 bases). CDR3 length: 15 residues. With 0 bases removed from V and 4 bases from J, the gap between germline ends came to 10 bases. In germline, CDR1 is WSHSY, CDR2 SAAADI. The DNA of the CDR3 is TGCGCCAGCAGTGAGTCAGCGGCTGAATACAATGAGCAGTTCTTC. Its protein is CASSESAAEYNEQFF.

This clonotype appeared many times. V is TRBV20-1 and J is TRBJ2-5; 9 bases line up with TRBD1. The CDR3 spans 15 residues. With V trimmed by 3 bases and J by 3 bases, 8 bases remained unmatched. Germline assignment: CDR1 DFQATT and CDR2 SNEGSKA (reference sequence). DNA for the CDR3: TGCAGTGCTAGCCCTACCGACAGGGGGGAAGAGACCCAGTACTTC. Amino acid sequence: CSASPTDRGEETQYF.

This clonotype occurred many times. CDR3 nucleotides: TGCAGTGCTAGAGTTGGACAGCTCCTCAGGGAGACCCAGTACTTC. It translates to CSARVGQLLRETQYF. The chain recombines TRBV20-1 with TRBJ2-5, with D perhaps TRBD1 (6 bases). This CDR3 has 15 residues. In germline, CDR1 is DFQATT, CDR2 SNEGSKA (reference sequence). The V and J ends lost 1 base and 5 bases respectively, with 17 bases between them.

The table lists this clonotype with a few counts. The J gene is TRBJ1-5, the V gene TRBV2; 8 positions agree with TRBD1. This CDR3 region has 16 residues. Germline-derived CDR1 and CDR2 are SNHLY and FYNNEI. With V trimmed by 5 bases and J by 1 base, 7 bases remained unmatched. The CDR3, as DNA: TGTGCCAGCAGTCTCGAACAGGGGGGAAGCAATCAGCCCCAGCATTTT. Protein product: CASSLEQGGSNQPQHF.

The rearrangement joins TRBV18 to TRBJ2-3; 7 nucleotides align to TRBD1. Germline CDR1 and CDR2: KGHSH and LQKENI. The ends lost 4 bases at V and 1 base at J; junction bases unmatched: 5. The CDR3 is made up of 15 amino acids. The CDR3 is CASSLLQGRTDTQYF. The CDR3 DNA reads TGTGCCAGCTCACTTTTACAGGGGCGCACAGATACGCAGTATTTT.

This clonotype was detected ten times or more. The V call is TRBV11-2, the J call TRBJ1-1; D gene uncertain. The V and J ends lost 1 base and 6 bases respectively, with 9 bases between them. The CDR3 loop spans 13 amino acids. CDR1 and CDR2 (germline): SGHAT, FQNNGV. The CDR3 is CASSLVPGSEAFF. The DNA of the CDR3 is TGTGCCAGCAGCTTAGTCCCGGGCTCTGAAGCTTTCTTT. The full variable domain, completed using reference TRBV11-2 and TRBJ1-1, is EAGVAQSPRYKIIEKRQSVAFWCNPISGHATLYWYQQILGQGPKLLIQFQNNGVVDDSQLPKDRFSAERLKGVDSTLKIQPAKLEDSAVYLCASSLVPGSEAFFGQGTRLTVV.

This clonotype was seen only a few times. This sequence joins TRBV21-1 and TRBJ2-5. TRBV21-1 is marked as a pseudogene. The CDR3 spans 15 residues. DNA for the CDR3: TGTGCCAGCAGCGAACCAAGGCCAGCCCCAGAGACCCAGTACTTC. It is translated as CASSEPRPAPETQYF.

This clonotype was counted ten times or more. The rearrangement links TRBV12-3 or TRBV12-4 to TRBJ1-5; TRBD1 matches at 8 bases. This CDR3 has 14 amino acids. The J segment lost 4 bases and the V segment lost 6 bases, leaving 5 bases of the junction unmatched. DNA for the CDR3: TGTGCCAGCAGCGCCGGGACAGGAAATCAGCCCCAGCATTTT. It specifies CASSAGTGNQPQHF.

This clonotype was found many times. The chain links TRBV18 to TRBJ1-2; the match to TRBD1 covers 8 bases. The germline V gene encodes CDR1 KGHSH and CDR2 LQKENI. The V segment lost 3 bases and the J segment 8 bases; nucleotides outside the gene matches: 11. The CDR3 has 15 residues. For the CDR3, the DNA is TGTGCCAGCTCACCGCTCACAGGGGGTATCTCGGGCTACACCTTC. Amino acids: CASSPLTGGISGYTF. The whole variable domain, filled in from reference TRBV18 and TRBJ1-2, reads NAGVMQNPRHLVRRRGQEARLRCSPMKGHSHVYWYRQLPEEGLKFMVYLQKENIIDESGMPKERFSAEFPKEGPSILRIQQVVRGDSAAYFCASSPLTGGISGYTFGSGTRLTVV.

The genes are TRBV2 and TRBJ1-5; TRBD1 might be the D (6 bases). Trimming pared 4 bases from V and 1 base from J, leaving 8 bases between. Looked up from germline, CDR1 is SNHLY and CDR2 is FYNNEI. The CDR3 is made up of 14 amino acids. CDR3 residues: CASSAGVSNQPQHF. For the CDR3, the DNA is TGTGCCAGCAGTGCAGGGGTAAGCAATCAGCCCCAGCATTTT.

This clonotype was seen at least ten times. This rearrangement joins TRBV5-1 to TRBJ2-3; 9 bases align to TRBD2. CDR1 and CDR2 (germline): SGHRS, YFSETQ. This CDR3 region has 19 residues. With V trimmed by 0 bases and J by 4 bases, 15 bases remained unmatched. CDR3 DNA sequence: TGCGCCAGCAGCTTGGCCGATAGCGGGGGTTCCCCGACAGCAGATACGCAGTATTTT. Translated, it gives CASSLADSGGSPTADTQYF.

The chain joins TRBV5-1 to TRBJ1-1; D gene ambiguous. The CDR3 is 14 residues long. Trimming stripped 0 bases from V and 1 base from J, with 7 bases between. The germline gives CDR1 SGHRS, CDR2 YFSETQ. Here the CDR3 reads CASSLVPGNTEAFF. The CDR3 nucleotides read TGCGCCAGCAGCTTGGTCCCAGGGAACACTGAAGCTTTCTTT.

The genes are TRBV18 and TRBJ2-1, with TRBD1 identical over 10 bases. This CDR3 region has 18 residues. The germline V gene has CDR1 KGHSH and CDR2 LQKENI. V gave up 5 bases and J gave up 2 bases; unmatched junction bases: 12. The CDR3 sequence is CASSVRGRDRGAYNEQFF. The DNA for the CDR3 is TGTGCCAGCTCAGTGAGGGGACGGGACAGGGGAGCCTACAATGAGCAGTTCTTC.

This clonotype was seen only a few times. The CDR3 reads CSASPDRGSYNEQFF. The CDR3 DNA reads as TGCAGTGCTTCCCCCGACAGGGGTTCCTACAATGAGCAGTTCTTC. V gene TRBV20-1 combines with J gene TRBJ2-1, with 8 bases matching TRBD1. This CDR3 spans 15 amino acids. The ends lost 5 bases at V and 1 base at J; junction bases unmatched: 7. The germline gives CDR1 DFQATT, CDR2 SNEGSKA (reference sequence).

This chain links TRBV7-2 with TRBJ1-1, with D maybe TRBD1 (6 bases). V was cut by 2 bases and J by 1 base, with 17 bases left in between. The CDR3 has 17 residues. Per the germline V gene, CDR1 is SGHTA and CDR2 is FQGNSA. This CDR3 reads CASSLRAPRGRNTEAFF. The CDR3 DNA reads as TGTGCCAGCAGCTTACGGGCGCCCAGGGGTAGGAACACTGAAGCTTTCTTT.

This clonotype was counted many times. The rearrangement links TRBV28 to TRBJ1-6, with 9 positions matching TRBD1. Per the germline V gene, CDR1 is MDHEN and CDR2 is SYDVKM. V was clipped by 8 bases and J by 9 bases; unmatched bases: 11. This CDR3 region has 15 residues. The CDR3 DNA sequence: TGTGCCAGCCCAAACGGACAGGGACAGGGTTCACCCCTCCACTTT. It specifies CASPNGQGQGSPLHF.

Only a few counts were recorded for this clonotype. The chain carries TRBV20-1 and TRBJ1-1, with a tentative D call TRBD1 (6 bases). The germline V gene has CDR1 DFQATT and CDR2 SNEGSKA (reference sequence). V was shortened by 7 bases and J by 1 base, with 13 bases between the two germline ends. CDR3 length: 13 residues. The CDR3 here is CSGPGHPNTEAFF. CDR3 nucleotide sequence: TGCAGTGGTCCGGGACACCCGAACACTGAAGCTTTCTTT.

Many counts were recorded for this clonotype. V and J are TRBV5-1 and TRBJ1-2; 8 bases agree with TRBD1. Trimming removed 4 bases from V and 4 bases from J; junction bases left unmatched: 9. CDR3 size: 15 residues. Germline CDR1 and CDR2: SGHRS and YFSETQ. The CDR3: CASSIAGQGTYGYTF. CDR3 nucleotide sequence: TGCGCCAGCAGCATTGCCGGACAGGGAACCTATGGCTACACCTTC. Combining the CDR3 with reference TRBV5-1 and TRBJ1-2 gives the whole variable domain KAGVTQTPRYLIKTRGQQVTLSCSPISGHRSVSWYQQTPGQGLQFLFEYFSETQRNKGNFPGRFSGRQFSNSRSEMNVSTLELGDSALYLCASSIAGQGTYGYTFGSGTRLTVV.

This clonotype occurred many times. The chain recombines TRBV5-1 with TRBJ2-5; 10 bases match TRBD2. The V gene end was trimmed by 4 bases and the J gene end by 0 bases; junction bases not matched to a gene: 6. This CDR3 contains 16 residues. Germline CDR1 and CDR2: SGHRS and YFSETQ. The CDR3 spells CASSPSGLAYQETQYF. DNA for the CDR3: TGCGCCAGCAGCCCGTCGGGACTAGCGTACCAAGAGACCCAGTACTTC.